Below are 25 T cell receptor beta chains sequenced from a single sample in a study of cytomegalovirus exposure and HLA in healthy donors. The PCR made use of 60 Vbeta and 13 Jbeta primers. This table comes from immunoSEQ multiplex PCR, and its TCRdb copy is limited to in-frame clones, with some not included. Its table lists tens of thousands of clones. The material sequenced was PBMCs. These receptors came from a man between 45 and 60 years old in good health and CMV-seronegative.

V usage is TRBV10-3 and J usage is TRBJ1-2, with 10 bases aligning to TRBD1. In germline, CDR1 is ENHRY, CDR2 SYGVKD. With 2 bases clipped from V and 4 bases from J, the junction kept 7 bases outside the gene matches. The CDR3 is made up of 16 amino acids. For the CDR3, the DNA is TGTGCCATCAGTGAGGGCCAGACAGGGGGCGGCTATGGCTACACCTTC. Its translation: CAISEGQTGGGYGYTF.

The chain employs TRBV7-9 and TRBJ1-5; 8 bases line up with TRBD1. The CDR3 is 14 residues long. Germline CDR1 is SEHNR and CDR2 is FQNEAQ (reference sequence). Losses at the gene ends were 5 bases for V and 3 bases for J; bases not matched to a gene: 3. The CDR3 region is CASSRTGNNQPQHF. The CDR3 DNA follows: TGTGCCAGCAGCCGGACAGGGAACAATCAGCCCCAGCATTTT.

J is TRBJ2-7 and V is TRBV7-9; TRBD1 agrees at 10 bases. Germline V gene data show CDR1 as SEHNR and CDR2 as FQNEAQ (reference sequence). V dropped 2 bases and J dropped 6; count of bases not matched to a gene: 4. This CDR3 is 14 amino acids long. The CDR3 sequence: CASSLWTGGSEQYF. In nucleotides, the CDR3 is TGTGCCAGCAGCTTATGGACAGGGGGATCCGAGCAGTACTTC.

V gene TRBV9 combines with J gene TRBJ2-3, with 10 bases matching TRBD2. The CDR3 totals 17 residues. Germline CDR1 SGDLS, CDR2 YYNGEE. J was trimmed by 4 bases and V by 0 bases; bases with no gene match: 8. This chain's CDR3 is CASSVAPSGGAADTQYF. In DNA, the CDR3 is TGTGCCAGCAGCGTAGCCCCGAGCGGGGGGGCCGCAGATACGCAGTATTTT. Looking up the rest from reference TRBV9 and TRBJ2-3 gives the full variable domain: DSGVTQTPKHLITATGQRVTLRCSPRSGDLSVYWYQQSLDQGLQFLIQYYNGEERAKGNILERFSAQQFPDLHSELNLSSLELGDSALYFCASSVAPSGGAADTQYFGPGTRLTVL.

The CDR3 is CASTGTGTPGELFF. The CDR3 DNA reads as TGTGCCAGCACCGGGACAGGCACGCCCGGGGAGCTGTTTTTT. J is TRBJ2-2 and V is TRBV9; 8 nucleotides match TRBD1. J gave up 6 bases and V 6 bases, and 7 bases lay outside the gene matches. Germline CDR1 SGDLS, CDR2 YYNGEE. This CDR3 is 14 amino acids long.

CDR3 region: CASSLAGATNEKLFF. CDR3 nucleotides: TGTGCCAGCAGCTTAGCAGGAGCAACTAATGAAAAACTGTTTTTT. The rearrangement uses TRBV7-2 and TRBJ1-4, with unresolved D. CDR3 length: 15 residues. CDR1 is SGHTA, CDR2 FQGNSA, per germline. Deletions cut 0 bases from V and 0 bases from J, with 5 bases between.

The V and J genes are TRBV9 and TRBJ1-2; TRBD1 might be the D (6 bases). The V gene's germline CDR1 is SGDLS and CDR2 YYNGEE. This CDR3 spans 13 amino acids. Between the trimmed V and J ends, which lost 5 bases and 5 bases, there was a span of 13 bases. The CDR3 DNA reads as TGTGCCAGCAGTCCCCAGGGGTATTATGGCTACACCTTC. Translated, it gives CASSPQGYYGYTF.

The gene calls are TRBV10-2 and TRBJ2-2; the match to TRBD2 covers 9 bases. With V trimmed by 0 bases and J by 7 bases, 6 bases remained unmatched. CDR3 length: 16 amino acids. Germline V gene sequence: CDR1 WSHSY, CDR2 SAAADI. CDR3 in DNA: TGCGCCAGCAGTGAGTCAGGGCGGGGGGGCCGCGGGGAGCTGTTTTTT. Translation gives CASSESGRGGRGELFF.

Concerning this clone: Other DNA variants within this sample encode the same CDR3. This chain uses TRBV7-2 with TRBJ1-1; 8 nucleotides match TRBD1. Per germline, CDR1 SGHTA and CDR2 FQGNSA. CDR3 size: 16 residues. V trimming: 5 bases; J trimming: 0 bases; junction bases outside the gene matches: 8. This chain's CDR3 is CASSKGQGPMNTEAFF. In nucleotides, the CDR3 is TGTGCCAGCAGCAAAGGACAGGGCCCTATGAACACTGAAGCTTTCTTT.

Points on this clone: At one end, the junction sequence differs from germline, possibly due to a read error. The chain employs TRBV19 and TRBJ2-1; a weak D match, TRBD2 (5 bases). The CDR3 is 14 residues long. Germline-derived CDR1 and CDR2 are LNHDA and SQIVND (reference sequence). The CDR3 protein is CASSIGGLYSEQFF. CDR3 nucleotide sequence: TGTGCCAGTAGTATAGGTGGACTTTACAGTGAGCAGTTCTTC.

The chain is built from TRBV9 and TRBJ1-4, with D hard to call. The CDR3 is made up of 14 amino acids. V was shortened by 5 bases and J by 7 bases, with 15 bases between the two germline ends. Germline CDR1 is SGDLS and CDR2 is YYNGEE. The CDR3 here is CASSAERRGEKLFF. The CDR3 DNA follows: TGTGCCAGCAGTGCGGAGAGAAGAGGTGAAAAACTGTTTTTT.

The chain has TRBV5-1 and TRBJ2-3; 7 bases align to TRBD1. Looked up from germline, CDR1 is SGHRS and CDR2 is YFSETQ. This CDR3 has 14 amino acids. V was clipped by 7 bases and J by 4 bases; unmatched bases: 9. The CDR3 coding sequence is TGCGCCAGCGGCCCTGGACAGGAATCAGATACGCAGTATTTT. It specifies CASGPGQESDTQYF.

The chain recombines TRBV7-3 with TRBJ2-2; perhaps TRBD2 as D (5 bases). With 2 bases removed from V and 0 bases from J, the gap between germline ends came to 7 bases. This CDR3 contains 15 residues. Germline CDR1 is SGHTA and CDR2 is FQGTGA. CDR3 sequence reads: CASSLFGANTGELFF. DNA for the CDR3: TGTGCCAGCAGCTTATTCGGGGCGAACACCGGGGAGCTGTTTTTT.

The chain couples TRBV7-9 to TRBJ1-2, with a weak D call TRBD1 (5 bases). CDR3 length equals 15 residues. CDR1 and CDR2 from the germline V gene are SEHNR and FQNEAQ (reference sequence). Trimming left V 3 bases short and J 4 bases short, with 15 bases between. In DNA, the CDR3 is TGTGCCAGCAGCTTGGGCGGGGGAAGAAGCTATGGCTACACCTTC. Its protein product is CASSLGGGRSYGYTF.

V is TRBV4-1 and J is TRBJ2-1, with TRBD2 matching 7 bases. Germline loops: CDR1 MGHRA, CDR2 YSYEKL. This CDR3 spans 15 amino acids. V dropped 4 bases and J dropped 7; count of bases not matched to a gene: 10. The DNA of the CDR3 is TGCGCCAGCAGCCGGGGGGACGGGGGGTCGAATGAGCAGTTCTTC. Translated, it gives CASSRGDGGSNEQFF.

The chain recombines TRBV30 with TRBJ1-6; 9 positions agree with TRBD1. The CDR3 has 23 amino acids. After removal of 5 bases from V and 6 bases from J, the junction contained 32 bases not matched to a gene. CDR1 and CDR2 (germline): GTSNPN, SVGIG (reference sequence). CDR3 loop: CAWGYRTGATPLTKGGFNSPLHF. The CDR3 region has the DNA TGTGCCTGGGGATACCGGACAGGGGCAACACCCCTTACCAAAGGGGGCTTTAATTCACCCCTCCACTTT.

J is TRBJ2-7 and V is TRBV19; TRBD1 agrees at 8 bases. Per the germline V gene, CDR1 is LNHDA and CDR2 is SQIVND (reference sequence). The V and J ends lost 9 bases and 0 bases, in that order; junction bases with no gene match: 7. This CDR3 spans 14 amino acids. CDR3 sequence reads: CASKTGDSSYEQYF. The CDR3 nucleotides read TGTGCCAGCAAGACAGGGGACAGCTCCTACGAGCAGTACTTC.

The chain couples TRBV29-1 to TRBJ2-7, with TRBD1 matching 8 bases. Per germline, CDR1 SQVTM and CDR2 ANQGSEA. J lost 5 bases, V lost 4 bases, and 4 bases had no gene match. CDR3 length equals 12 residues. CDR3 DNA: TGCAGCGTTGCCGACAGGGGTAACGAGCAGTACTTC. This translates into CSVADRGNEQYF.

The rearrangement uses TRBV13 and TRBJ2-2, with 7 bases lining up with TRBD2. Germline V CDR1 and CDR2: PRHDT, FYEKMQ (reference sequence). There are 18 residues in the CDR3. Trimming took 6 bases from V and 0 from J; bases not matched to a gene: 13. The CDR3 coding sequence is TGTGCCAGCAGTTCCGAGGGAGGGCGGTCCGCGAACACCGGGGAGCTGTTTTTT. This gives the protein CASSSEGGRSANTGELFF. The full variable domain, completed using reference TRBV13 and TRBJ2-2, is AAGVIQSPRHLIKEKRETATLKCYPIPRHDTVYWYQQGPGQDPQFLISFYEKMQSDKGSIPDRFSAQQFSDYHSELNMSSLELGDSALYFCASSSEGGRSANTGELFFGEGSRLTVL.

The V and J genes are TRBV27 and TRBJ2-1, with D possibly TRBD2 on 6 matching bases. Trimming removed 5 bases from V and 9 bases from J, with 23 bases in between. CDR1 and CDR2 (germline): MNHEY, SMNVEV (reference sequence). This CDR3 is 16 amino acids long. The CDR3 DNA reads as TGTGCCAGCAGTCCCTACCTCGAGCGGCGGGGAAGTGAGCAGTTCTTC. This encodes CASSPYLERRGSEQFF.

On this clone itself: In this CDR3 the conserved last residue, phenylalanine or tryptophan, is missing, so a read error is likely. The DNA is omitted, as the CDR3 cannot be located on it reliably, and the CDR3 follows TCRdb's listing. This sequence joins TRBV7-4 and TRBJ1-2; TRBD1 was called by the table and not checked on the DNA. The CDR3 spans 9 residues, counting both ends. Germline CDR1 and CDR2: SGHVT and SQSDAQ. The CDR3: CASSPDSTI.

The rearrangement links TRBV5-1 to TRBJ2-5, with D possibly TRBD1 on 6 matching bases. CDR3 length: 16 amino acids. Looked up from germline, CDR1 is SGHRS and CDR2 is YFSETQ. V lost 0 bases and J 1 base, leaving 13 bases between the germline ends. CDR3 in DNA: TGCGCCAGCAGCTTGGGTGGGACACACCCCCAAGAGACCCAGTACTTC. Protein product: CASSLGGTHPQETQYF. The whole variable domain, filled in from reference TRBV5-1 and TRBJ2-5, reads KAGVTQTPRYLIKTRGQQVTLSCSPISGHRSVSWYQQTPGQGLQFLFEYFSETQRNKGNFPGRFSGRQFSNSRSEMNVSTLELGDSALYLCASSLGGTHPQETQYFGPGTRLLVL.

CDR3 sequence (DNA): TGCGCCAGCAGAAACACGAACACCGGGGAGCTGTTTTTT. Protein sequence: CASRNTNTGELFF. The chain combines TRBV5-1 with TRBJ2-2; no clear D. The CDR3 sequence is 13 residues long. Trimming took 5 bases from V and 0 from J, leaving 5 bases between them. CDR1 and CDR2 (germline): SGHRS, YFSETQ.

The chain has TRBV7-9 and TRBJ1-2, with D tentatively TRBD1 (5 bases). Germline V gene sequence: CDR1 SEHNR, CDR2 FQNEAQ (reference sequence). The CDR3 totals 14 residues. Trimming stripped 1 base from V and 10 bases from J, with 16 bases between. DNA of the CDR3: TGTGCCAGCAGCTTAGGAGGCGAGACAGAATACTACACCTTC. It specifies CASSLGGETEYYTF. Complete variable domain (other parts from reference TRBV7-9 and TRBJ1-2): DTGVSQNPRHKITKRGQNVTFRCDPISEHNRLYWYRQTLGQGPEFLTYFQNEAQLEKSRLLSDRFSAERPKGSFSTLEIQRTEQGDSAMYLCASSLGGETEYYTFGSGTRLTVV.

V is TRBV10-1 and J is TRBJ1-1; TRBD1 is a possible D gene (5 bases). The germline CDR1 and CDR2 sequences are WNHNN and SYGVQD (reference sequence). The CDR3 runs 15 residues. V was clipped by 3 bases and J by 1 base, with 12 bases between them. CDR3 protein: CASSEGSQGNTEAFF. DNA for the CDR3: TGCGCCAGCAGTGAAGGATCTCAGGGGAACACTGAAGCTTTCTTT.